The source of this T cell receptor beta chain is a study of CD8+ T cells in alopecia areata. In germline, CDR1 is SGHDT, CDR2 YYEEEE. The CDR3 contains 12 residues. V was shortened by 4 bases and J by 5 bases, with 9 bases between the two germline ends. Isolated RNA was reverse transcribed into cDNA used as the sequencing template. This table comes from immunoSEQ multiplex PCR, and its TCRdb copy is limited to in-frame clones, with some not included. Among approximately 140,000 clones, around 87% were seen once, and the ten largest hold less than 15%. The source is a human donor with alopecia areata. This chain uses TRBV5-6 with TRBJ1-2, with D hard to call. The sequences come from CD8+ T cells sorted from blood, collected at week 0. CDR3 region: CASSQDDYGYTF. The DNA of the CDR3 is TGTGCCAGCAGCCAGGATGATTATGGCTACACCTTC.